The present entry profiles one TCR beta chain with its context. Its antigen is currently unknown. CDR1 is SNHLY and CDR2 is FYNNEI in the germline V gene. This CDR3 contains 16 residues. V dropped 0 bases and J dropped 3 bases, with 13 bases sitting between them. These data originate in a study of PD-1 blockade in classical Hodgkin lymphoma. The method was immunoSEQ multiplex PCR; TCRdb's version includes in-frame clones alone and lacks a portion of them. In the table there are some 17,000 clones, about 83% of which are singletons. Study results and caveats: Reported baseline diversity: healthy donors highest, relapsed/refractory patients lowest. No one has yet defined what causes the repertoire differences, which may be disease activity or prior therapy.

Described time point: newly diagnosed, previously untreated cHL patient sample. Comparison used PBMCs from newly diagnosed, untreated classical Hodgkin lymphoma. The origin of this receptor is a human donor with classical Hodgkin lymphoma. This rearrangement joins TRBV2 to TRBJ2-3; no firm D call. The sequenced material came from peripheral blood mononuclear cells (PBMCs). In nucleotides, the CDR3 is TGTGCCAGCAGTGAAGCGCTAGGTGGCTCGACAGATACGCAGTATTTT. This gives the protein CASSEALGGSTDTQYF.